This T cell receptor beta chain derives from a study of shared clonotypes between healthy human individuals. Notes on the study in general: Generally, naive subsets (rather than memory subsets) showed larger estimated richness.

Points on this clone: Antigen: not known.

CDR1 is MDHEN, CDR2 SYDVKM, per germline. Trimming stripped 8 bases from V and 5 bases from J, with 13 bases between. CDR3 length equals 13 residues. Several immunoSEQ plates received, in even portions, the genomic DNA of each subset. The protocol was immunoSEQ multiplex PCR, while the TCRdb copy is restricted to in-frame clones and leaves out a portion. The data contain about 1 million clones, around 74% of them singletons. This TCR was recovered from a man between 18 and 29 years old in good health. Sequencing was performed on memory CD4+ T cells sorted from blood. Regarding subset: CD45RA-negative fraction. The V call is TRBV28, the J call TRBJ2-4; no reliable D call. The CDR3 loop reads CASGESVENIQYF. DNA for the CDR3: TGTGCCAGCGGTGAGTCGGTAGAAAACATTCAGTACTTC.